This T cell receptor beta chain was recorded in a study of T-cell memory formation after mild COVID-19. Germline V CDR1 and CDR2: MGHRA, YSYEKL. V shed 1 base and J shed 9 bases, with 13 bases lying between them. The CDR3 is made up of 14 amino acids. In the case of this clonotype: Antigen specificity is unknown.

TCRdb re-derived calls from the 5' RACE reads in MiXCR, one entry per CDR3 protein. In the table there are a few hundred thousand distinct CDR3 sequences, over 11% of which are singletons. General observations from the study: Largely, contracting CD4+ clones fell within CM and EM, and contracting CD8+ clones within EMRA. Later expanders leaned CD4+, whereas day 15 to 85 contracting clones were balanced CD4/CD8.

Sequenced input: PBMCs or a T cell subset sorted from them (not recorded which). The chain recombines TRBV4-1 with TRBJ2-1, with D uncertain. The receptor comes from a man younger than 35 who had mild COVID-19 (a few samples of this study predate the infection). Cell type and time point are not known. Here the CDR3 reads CASSQGPGLPEQFF. CDR3 coding DNA: TGCGCCAGCAGCCAAGGTCCAGGTTTGCCTGAGCAGTTCTTC.